This T cell receptor beta chain was captured by sequencing in a study of cytomegalovirus exposure and HLA in healthy donors. Study-level findings and limits: According to the study, about 180 TCR beta chains were cytomegalovirus-associated. Reports credit the classifier with highly specific, highly sensitive diagnosis of cytomegalovirus status. In vitro assays verified that a few CMV-associated chains recognized CMV antigens specifically.

Trimming at V came to 5 bases and at J to 8 bases, leaving 9 bases not matched to a gene. The germline gives CDR1 SGHTA, CDR2 FQGNSA. The CDR3 runs to 14 residues. Repertoires were generated with immunoSEQ multiplex PCR, while TCRdb's copy carries only in-frame clones and drops some. This sample yields some 150,000 clones, of which approximately 86% are seen a single time; 2% to 2.5% belongs to the top ten. A word on this clone: Its specificity is not known.

The chain couples TRBV7-2 to TRBJ1-3; the match to TRBD1 covers 7 bases. This TCR was sampled from a human donor in good health. The sequencing input was PBMCs. CDR3 loop: CASSLQGMGDTIYF. CDR3 nucleotides: TGTGCCAGCAGCCTACAGGGGATGGGGGACACCATATATTTT.